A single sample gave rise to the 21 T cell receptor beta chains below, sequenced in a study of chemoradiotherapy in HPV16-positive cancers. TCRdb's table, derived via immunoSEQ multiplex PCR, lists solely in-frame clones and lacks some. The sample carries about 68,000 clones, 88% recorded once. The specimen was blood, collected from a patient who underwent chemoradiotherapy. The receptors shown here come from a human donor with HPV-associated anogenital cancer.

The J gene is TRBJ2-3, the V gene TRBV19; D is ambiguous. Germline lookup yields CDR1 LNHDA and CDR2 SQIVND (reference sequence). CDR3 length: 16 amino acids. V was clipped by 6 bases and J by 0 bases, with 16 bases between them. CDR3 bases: TGTGCCAGTAGCGGAGAGGCGACACCTAGCACAGATACGCAGTATTTT. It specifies CASSGEATPSTDTQYF.

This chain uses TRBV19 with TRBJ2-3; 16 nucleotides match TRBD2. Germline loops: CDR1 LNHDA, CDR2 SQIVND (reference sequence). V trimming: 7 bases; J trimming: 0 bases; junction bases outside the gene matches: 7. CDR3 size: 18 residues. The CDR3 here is CASTGTSGRATSTDTQYF. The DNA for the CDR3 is TGTGCCAGTACCGGGACTAGCGGGAGGGCCACTAGCACAGATACGCAGTATTTT.

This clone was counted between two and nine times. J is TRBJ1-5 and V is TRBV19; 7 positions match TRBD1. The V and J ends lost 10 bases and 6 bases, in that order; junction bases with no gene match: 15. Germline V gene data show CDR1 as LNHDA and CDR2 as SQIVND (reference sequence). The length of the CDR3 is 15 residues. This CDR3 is CATGTDIVAGQPQHF. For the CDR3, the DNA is TGTGCCACCGGGACAGATATAGTAGCAGGTCAGCCCCAGCATTTT.

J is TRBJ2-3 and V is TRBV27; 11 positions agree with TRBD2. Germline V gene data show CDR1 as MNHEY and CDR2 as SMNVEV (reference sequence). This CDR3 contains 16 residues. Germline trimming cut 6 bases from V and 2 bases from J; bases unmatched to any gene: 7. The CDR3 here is CASSLRGLADTDTQYF. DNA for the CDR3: TGTGCCAGCAGCCTACGGGGACTAGCGGACACAGATACGCAGTATTTT.

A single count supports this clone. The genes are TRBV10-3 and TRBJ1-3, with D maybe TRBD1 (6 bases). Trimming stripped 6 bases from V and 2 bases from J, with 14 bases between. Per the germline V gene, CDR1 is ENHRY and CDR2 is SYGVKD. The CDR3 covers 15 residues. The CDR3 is CAISKTTGTGNTIYF. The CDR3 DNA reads TGTGCCATCAGCAAAACGACAGGAACTGGAAACACCATATATTTT.

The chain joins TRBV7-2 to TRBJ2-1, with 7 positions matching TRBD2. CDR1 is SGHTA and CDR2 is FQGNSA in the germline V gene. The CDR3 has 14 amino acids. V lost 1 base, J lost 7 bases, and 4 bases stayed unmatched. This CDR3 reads CASSLGREKNEQFF. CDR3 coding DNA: TGTGCCAGCAGCTTAGGGCGGGAGAAAAATGAGCAGTTCTTC.

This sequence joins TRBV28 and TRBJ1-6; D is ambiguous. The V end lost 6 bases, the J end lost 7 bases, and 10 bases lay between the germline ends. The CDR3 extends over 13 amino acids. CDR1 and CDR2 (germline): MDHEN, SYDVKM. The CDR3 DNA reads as TGTGCCAGCAGCCCCGTATACAATTCACCCCTCCACTTT. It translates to CASSPVYNSPLHF.

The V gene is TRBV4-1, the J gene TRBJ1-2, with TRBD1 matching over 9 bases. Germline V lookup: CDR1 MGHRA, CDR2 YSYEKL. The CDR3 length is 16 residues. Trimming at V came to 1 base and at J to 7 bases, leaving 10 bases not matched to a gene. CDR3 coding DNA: TGCGCCAGCAGCCAAGTCCGGGACAGGGTTGCGGCTGGCTACACCTTC. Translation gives CASSQVRDRVAAGYTF.

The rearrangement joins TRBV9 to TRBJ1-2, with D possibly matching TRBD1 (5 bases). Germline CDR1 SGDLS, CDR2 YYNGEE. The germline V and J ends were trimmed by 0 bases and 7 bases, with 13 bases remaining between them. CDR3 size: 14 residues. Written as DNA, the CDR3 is TGTGCCAGCAGCGTAGATCCAGGGAAATCTGGCTACACCTTC. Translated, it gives CASSVDPGKSGYTF.

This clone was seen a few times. CDR3 sequence: CSVVVDYGYTF. CDR3 DNA: TGCAGCGTGGTGGTAGACTATGGCTACACCTTC. The chain couples TRBV29-1 to TRBJ1-2; D is ambiguous. Germline CDR1 reads SQVTM; CDR2 reads ANQGSEA. The CDR3 is 11 amino acids. V was shortened by 6 bases and J by 3 bases, with 8 bases between the two germline ends.

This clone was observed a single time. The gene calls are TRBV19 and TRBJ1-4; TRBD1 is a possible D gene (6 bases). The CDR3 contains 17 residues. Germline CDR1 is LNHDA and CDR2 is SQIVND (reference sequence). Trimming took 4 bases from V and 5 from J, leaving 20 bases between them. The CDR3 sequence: CASSTLRAGVQNEKLFF. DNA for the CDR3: TGTGCCAGTAGTACCCTCCGGGCAGGGGTACAGAATGAAAAACTGTTTTTT.

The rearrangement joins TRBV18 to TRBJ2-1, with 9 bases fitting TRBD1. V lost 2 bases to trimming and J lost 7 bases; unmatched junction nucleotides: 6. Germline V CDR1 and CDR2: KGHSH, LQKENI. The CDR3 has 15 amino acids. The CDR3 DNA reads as TGTGCCAGCTCACCAACAGGGGGCGAAGGAAATGAGCAGTTCTTC. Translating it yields CASSPTGGEGNEQFF. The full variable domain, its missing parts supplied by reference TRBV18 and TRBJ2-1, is NAGVMQNPRHLVRRRGQEARLRCSPMKGHSHVYWYRQLPEEGLKFMVYLQKENIIDESGMPKERFSAEFPKEGPSILRIQQVVRGDSAAYFCASSPTGGEGNEQFFGPGTRLTVL.

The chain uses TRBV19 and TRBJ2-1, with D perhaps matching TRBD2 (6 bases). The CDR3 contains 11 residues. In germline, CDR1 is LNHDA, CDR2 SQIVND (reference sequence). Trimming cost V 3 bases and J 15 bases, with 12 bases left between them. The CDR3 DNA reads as TGTGCCAGTAGTATGGGGCTAGCGCGGTTCTTC. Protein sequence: CASSMGLARFF.

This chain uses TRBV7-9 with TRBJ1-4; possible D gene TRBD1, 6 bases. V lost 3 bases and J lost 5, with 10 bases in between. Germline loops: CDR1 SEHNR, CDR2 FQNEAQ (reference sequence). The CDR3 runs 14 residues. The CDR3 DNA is TGTGCCAGCAGCTTGACAGGTGGGAATGAAAAACTGTTTTTT. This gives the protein CASSLTGGNEKLFF.

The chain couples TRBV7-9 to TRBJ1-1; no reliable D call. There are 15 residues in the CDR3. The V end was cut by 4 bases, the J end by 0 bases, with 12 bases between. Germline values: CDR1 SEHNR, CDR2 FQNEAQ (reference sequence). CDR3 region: CASSSRTAMNTEAFF. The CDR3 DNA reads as TGTGCCAGCAGCTCCCGGACTGCGATGAACACTGAAGCTTTCTTT.

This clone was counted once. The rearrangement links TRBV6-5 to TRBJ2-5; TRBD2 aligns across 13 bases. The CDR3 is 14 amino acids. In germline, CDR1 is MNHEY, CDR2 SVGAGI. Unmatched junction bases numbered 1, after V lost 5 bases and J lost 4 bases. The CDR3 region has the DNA TGTGCCAGCAGTGGACTAGCGGGGGTAGAGACCCAGTACTTC. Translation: CASSGLAGVETQYF.

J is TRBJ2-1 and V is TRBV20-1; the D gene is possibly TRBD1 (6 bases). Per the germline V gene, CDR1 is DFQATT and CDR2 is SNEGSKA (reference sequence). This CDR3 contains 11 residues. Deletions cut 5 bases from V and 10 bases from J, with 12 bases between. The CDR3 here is CSADRQDEQFF. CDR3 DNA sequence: TGCAGTGCTGACAGACAGGACGAGCAGTTCTTC.

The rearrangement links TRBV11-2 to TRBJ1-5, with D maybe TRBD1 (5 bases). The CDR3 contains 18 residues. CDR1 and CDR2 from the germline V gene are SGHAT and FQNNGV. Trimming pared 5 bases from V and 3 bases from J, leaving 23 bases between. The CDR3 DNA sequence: TGTGCCAGCAGCGCCCTAGCCGTGGGTCGGGGGTTCAATCAGCCCCAGCATTTT. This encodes CASSALAVGRGFNQPQHF.

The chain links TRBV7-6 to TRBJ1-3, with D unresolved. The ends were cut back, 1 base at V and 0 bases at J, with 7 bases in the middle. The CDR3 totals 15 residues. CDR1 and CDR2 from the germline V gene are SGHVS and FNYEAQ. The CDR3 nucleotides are TGTGCCAGCAGCTTAGGCGGAAGCTCTGGAAACACCATATATTTT. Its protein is CASSLGGSSGNTIYF.

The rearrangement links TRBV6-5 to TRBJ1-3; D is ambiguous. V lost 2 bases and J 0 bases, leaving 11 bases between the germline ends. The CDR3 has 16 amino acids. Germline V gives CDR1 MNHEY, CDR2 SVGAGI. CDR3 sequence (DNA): TGTGCCAGCAGTTACGTGGTCCCAACCTCTGGAAACACCATATATTTT. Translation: CASSYVVPTSGNTIYF.

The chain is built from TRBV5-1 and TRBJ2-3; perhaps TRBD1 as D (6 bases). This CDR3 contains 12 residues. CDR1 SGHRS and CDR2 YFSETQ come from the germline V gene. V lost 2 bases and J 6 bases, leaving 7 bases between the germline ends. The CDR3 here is CASSFDRDTQYF. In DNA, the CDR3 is TGCGCCAGCAGCTTCGACAGGGATACGCAGTATTTT.